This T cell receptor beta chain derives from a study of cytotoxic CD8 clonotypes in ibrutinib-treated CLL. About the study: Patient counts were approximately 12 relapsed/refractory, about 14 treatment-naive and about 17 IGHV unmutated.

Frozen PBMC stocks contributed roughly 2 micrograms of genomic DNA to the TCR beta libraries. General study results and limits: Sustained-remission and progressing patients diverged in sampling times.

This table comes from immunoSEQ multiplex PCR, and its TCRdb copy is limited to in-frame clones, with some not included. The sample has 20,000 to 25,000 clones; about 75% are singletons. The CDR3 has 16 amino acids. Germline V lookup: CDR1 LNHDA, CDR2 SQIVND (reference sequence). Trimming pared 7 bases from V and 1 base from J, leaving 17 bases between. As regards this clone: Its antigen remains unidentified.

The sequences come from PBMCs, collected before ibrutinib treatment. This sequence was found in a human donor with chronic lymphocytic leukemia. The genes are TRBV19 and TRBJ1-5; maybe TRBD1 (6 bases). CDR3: CASTNREIGSNQPQHF. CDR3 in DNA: TGTGCCAGTACTAACAGGGAAATTGGAAGCAATCAGCCCCAGCATTTT.